This T cell receptor (beta chain) was sequenced for a study of CXCR3-negative and CXCR3-positive naive CD8 T cells. Study-wide findings and caveats: Sequencing showed both naive subsets with comparably high diversity, and memory CD8+ cells much lower.

About this clonotype itself: Its antigen remains unidentified.

Germline CDR1 is LGHNA and CDR2 is YSLEER. The CDR3 spans 12 residues. Sorting was done in triplicate for each CD8+ T cell subset (about 300,000 cells each). UMI labels and 5' RACE were used to prepare the TRB cDNA libraries. TCRdb reprocessed the 5' RACE reads, with one entry per CDR3 protein and no DNA. The table for this sample gives around 81,000 distinct CDR3 sequences. The specimen was naive CXCR3- CD8+ T cells from blood. Subset defined: CD45RO-CCR7+CD27+CD95- naive CD8+ T cells lacking CXCR3 (TNR3-). The V and J genes are TRBV4-3 and TRBJ2-5. The sequence derives from a human donor in good health. Some clones in this sample may be carry-over from other donors' samples. The CDR3 spells CASSQVSETQYF.